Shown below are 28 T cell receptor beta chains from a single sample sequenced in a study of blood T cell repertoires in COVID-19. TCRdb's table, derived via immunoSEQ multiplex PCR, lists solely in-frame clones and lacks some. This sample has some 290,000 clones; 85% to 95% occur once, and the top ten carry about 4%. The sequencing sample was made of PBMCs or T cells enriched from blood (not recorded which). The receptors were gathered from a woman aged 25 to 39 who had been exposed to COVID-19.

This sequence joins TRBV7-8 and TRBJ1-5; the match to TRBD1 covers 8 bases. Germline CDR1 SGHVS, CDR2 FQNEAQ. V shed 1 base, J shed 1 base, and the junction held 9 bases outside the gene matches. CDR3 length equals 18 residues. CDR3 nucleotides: TGTGCCAGCAGCTTAGTTCTGACAGGGGAATTCAGCAATCAGCCCCAGCATTTT. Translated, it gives CASSLVLTGEFSNQPQHF.

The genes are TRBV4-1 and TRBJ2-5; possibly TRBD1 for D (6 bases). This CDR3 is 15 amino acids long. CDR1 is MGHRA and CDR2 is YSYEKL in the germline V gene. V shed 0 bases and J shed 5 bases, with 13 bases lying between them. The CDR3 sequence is CASSQDQWTEETQYF. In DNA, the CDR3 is TGCGCCAGCAGCCAAGATCAATGGACAGAGGAGACCCAGTACTTC.

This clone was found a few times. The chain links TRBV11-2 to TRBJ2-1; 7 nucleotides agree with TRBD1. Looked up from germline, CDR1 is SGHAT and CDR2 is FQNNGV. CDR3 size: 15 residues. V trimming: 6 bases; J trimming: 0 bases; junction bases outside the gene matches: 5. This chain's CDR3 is CASRTAGGSYNEQFF. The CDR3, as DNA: TGTGCCAGCAGGACCGCAGGGGGCTCCTACAATGAGCAGTTCTTC.

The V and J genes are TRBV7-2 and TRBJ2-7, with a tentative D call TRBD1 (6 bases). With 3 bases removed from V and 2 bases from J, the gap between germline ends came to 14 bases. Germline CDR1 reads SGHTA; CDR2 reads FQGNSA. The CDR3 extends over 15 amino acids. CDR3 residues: CASSFPGHSAYEQYF. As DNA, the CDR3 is TGTGCCAGCAGCTTCCCGGGACACTCAGCCTACGAGCAGTACTTC. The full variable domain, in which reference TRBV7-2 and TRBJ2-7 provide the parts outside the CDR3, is GAGVSQSPSNKVTEKGKDVELRCDPISGHTALYWYRQSLGQGLEFLIYFQGNSAPDKSGLPSDRFSAERTGGSVSTLTIQRTQQEDSAVYLCASSFPGHSAYEQYFGPGTRLTVT.

The CDR3 reads CASSSNDRGRFNEQFF. The DNA for the CDR3 is TGCGCCAGCAGCTCAAACGACAGGGGGCGTTTCAATGAGCAGTTCTTC. The J gene is TRBJ2-1, the V gene TRBV5-1; 10 bases are a match to TRBD1. There are 16 residues in the CDR3. The germline CDR1 and CDR2 sequences are SGHRS and YFSETQ. V lost 3 bases, J lost 6 bases, and 9 bases stayed unmatched.

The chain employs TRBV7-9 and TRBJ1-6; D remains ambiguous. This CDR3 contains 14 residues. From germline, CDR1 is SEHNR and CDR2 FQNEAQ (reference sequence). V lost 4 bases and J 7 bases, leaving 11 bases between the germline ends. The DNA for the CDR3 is TGTGCCAGCAGCTCCGATAGATACAATTCACCCCTCCACTTT. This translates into CASSSDRYNSPLHF.

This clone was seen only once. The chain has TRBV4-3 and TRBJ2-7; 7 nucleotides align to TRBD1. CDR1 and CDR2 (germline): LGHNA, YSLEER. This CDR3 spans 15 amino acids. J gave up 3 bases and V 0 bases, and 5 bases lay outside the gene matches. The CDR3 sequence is CASSQEQGNRYEQYF. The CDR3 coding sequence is TGCGCCAGCAGCCAAGAACAGGGGAATCGCTACGAGCAGTACTTC.

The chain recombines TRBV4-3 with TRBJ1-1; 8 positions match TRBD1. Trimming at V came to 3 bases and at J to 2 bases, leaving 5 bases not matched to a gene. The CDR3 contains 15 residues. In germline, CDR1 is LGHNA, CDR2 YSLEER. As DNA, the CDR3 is TGCGCCAGCAGCCATTTGACAGGGGACAACACTGAAGCTTTCTTT. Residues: CASSHLTGDNTEAFF.

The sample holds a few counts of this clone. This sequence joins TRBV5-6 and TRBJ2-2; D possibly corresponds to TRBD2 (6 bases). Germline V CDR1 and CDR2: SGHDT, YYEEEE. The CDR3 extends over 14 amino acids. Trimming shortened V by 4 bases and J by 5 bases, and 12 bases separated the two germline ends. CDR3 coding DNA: TGTGCCAGCAGCCCGGGACTGGAGACCGGGGAGCTGTTTTTT. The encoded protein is CASSPGLETGELFF.

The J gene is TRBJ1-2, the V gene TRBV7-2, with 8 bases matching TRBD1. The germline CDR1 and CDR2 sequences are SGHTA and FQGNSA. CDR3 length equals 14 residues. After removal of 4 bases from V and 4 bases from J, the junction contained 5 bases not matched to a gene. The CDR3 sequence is CASSSRDRLYGYTF. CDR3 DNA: TGTGCCAGCAGCTCCCGGGACAGGCTCTATGGCTACACCTTC.

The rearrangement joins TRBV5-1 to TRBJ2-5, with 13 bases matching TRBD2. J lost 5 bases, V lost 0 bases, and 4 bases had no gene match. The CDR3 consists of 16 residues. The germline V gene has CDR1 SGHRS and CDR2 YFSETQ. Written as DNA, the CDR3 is TGCGCCAGCAGCTTGGGACTAGCGGGGGGTGCGGAGACCCAGTACTTC. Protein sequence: CASSLGLAGGAETQYF.

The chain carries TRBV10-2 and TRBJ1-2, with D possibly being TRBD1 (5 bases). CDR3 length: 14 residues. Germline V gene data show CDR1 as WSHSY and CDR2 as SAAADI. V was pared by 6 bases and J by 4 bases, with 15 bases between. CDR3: CASSVTREGYGYTF. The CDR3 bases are TGCGCCAGCAGCGTTACCAGGGAAGGCTATGGCTACACCTTC.

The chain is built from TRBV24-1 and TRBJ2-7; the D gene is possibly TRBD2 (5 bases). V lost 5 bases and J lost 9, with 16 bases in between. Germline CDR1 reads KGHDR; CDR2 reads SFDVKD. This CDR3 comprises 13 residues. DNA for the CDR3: TGTGCCACCAGTGGGTCCCCGGTAGAGGGGCAGTACTTC. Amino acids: CATSGSPVEGQYF.

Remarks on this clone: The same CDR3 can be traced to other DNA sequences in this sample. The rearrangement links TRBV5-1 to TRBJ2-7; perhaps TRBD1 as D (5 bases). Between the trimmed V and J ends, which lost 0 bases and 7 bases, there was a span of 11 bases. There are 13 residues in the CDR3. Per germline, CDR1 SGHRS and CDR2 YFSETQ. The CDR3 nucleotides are TGCGCCAGCAGCTTGGGTCAGGGTCGGGAGCAGTACTTC. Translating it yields CASSLGQGREQYF.

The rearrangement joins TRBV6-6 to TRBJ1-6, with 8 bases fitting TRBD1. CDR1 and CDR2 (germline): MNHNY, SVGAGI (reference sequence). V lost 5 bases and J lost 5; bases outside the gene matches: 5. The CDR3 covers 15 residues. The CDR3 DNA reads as TGTGCCAGCAGTACTGGACAGGGCGATAATTCACCCCTCCACTTT. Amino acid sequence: CASSTGQGDNSPLHF.

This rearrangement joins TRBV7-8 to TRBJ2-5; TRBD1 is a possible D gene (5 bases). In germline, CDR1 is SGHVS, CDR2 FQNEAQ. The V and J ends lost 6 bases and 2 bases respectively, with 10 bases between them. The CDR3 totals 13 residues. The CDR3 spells CASRLRGQETQYF. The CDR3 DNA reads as TGTGCCAGCAGATTAAGGGGTCAAGAGACCCAGTACTTC.

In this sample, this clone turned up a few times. The CDR3 DNA reads TGTGCCAGTGGATCAGGATTCTCTGGAAACACCATATATTTT. Translated: CASGSGFSGNTIYF. The chain links TRBV19 to TRBJ1-3; D remains ambiguous. Germline V gene lookup returns CDR1 LNHDA and CDR2 SQIVND (reference sequence). V lost 8 bases and J 0 bases, leaving 11 bases between the germline ends. This CDR3 spans 14 amino acids. The complete variable domain, with remaining parts taken from reference TRBV19 and TRBJ1-3, reads DGGITQSPKYLFRKEGQNVTLSCEQNLNHDAMYWYRQDPGQGLRLIYYSQIVNDFQKGDIAEGYSVSREKKESFPLTVTSAQKNPTAFYLCASGSGFSGNTIYFGEGSWLTVV.

As DNA, the CDR3 is TGTGCCAGCAGTGAAAAGTCCCAGATTTATGGCTACACCTTC. It codes for CASSEKSQIYGYTF. The chain uses TRBV6-1 and TRBJ1-2; D ambiguous. The CDR3 contains 14 residues. Germline assignment: CDR1 MNHNS and CDR2 SASEGT. V lost 2 bases and J 5 bases, leaving 12 bases between the germline ends.

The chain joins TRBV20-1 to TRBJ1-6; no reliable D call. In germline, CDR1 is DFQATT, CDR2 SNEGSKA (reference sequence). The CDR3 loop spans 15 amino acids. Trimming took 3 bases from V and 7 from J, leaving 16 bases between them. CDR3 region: CSASPGNSGNSPLHF. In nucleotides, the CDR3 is TGCAGTGCTAGTCCCGGGAACTCGGGGAATTCACCCCTCCACTTT.

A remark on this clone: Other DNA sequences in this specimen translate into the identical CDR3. The CDR3 coding sequence is TGTGCCAGCAGCCAAGATGGAGCTGGCTACACCTTC. As protein: CASSQDGAGYTF. The chain employs TRBV4-2 and TRBJ1-2; unclear D gene. Germline V gives CDR1 LGHNA, CDR2 YNFKEQ. The CDR3 contains 12 residues. V was shortened by 0 bases and J by 7 bases, with 6 bases between the two germline ends.

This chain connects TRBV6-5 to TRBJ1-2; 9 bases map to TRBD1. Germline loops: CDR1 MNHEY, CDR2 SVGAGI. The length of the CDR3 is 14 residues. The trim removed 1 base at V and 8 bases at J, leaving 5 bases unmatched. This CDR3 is CASSYWDRVGGYTF. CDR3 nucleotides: TGTGCCAGCAGTTACTGGGACAGGGTGGGCGGCTACACCTTC.

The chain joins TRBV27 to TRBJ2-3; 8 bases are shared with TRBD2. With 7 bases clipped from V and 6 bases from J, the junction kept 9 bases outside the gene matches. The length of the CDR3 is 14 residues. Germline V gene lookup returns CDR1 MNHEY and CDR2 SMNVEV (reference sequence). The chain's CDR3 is CASTPGGPGDTQYF. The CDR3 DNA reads TGTGCCAGCACGCCGGGGGGGCCCGGGGATACGCAGTATTTT.

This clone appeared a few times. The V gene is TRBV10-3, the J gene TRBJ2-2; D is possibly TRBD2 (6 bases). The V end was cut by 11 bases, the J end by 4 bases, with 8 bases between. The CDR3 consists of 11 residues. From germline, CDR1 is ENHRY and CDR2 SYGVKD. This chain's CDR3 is CALGGTGELFF. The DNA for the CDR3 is TGTGCCTTGGGGGGCACCGGGGAGCTGTTTTTT.

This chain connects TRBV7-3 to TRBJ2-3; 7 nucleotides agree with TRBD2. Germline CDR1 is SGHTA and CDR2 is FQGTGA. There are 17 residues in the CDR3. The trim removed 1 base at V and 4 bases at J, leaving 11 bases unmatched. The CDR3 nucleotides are TGTGCCAGCAGCTTAAGAGCCAGGACTAGTTTTGCAGATACGCAGTATTTT. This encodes CASSLRARTSFADTQYF.

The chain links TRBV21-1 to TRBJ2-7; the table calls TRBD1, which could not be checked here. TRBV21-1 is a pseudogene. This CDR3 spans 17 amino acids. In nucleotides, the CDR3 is TGTGCCAGCAACCAACAGAGCCCGGGACAGGGGACTGGCGAGCAGTACTTC. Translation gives CASNQQSPGQGTGEQYF.

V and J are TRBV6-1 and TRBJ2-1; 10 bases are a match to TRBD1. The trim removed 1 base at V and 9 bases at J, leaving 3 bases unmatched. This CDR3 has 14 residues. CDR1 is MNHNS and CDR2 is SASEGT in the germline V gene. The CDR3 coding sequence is TGTGCCAGCAGTGAAGGACAGGGGGCTAGTGAGCAGTTCTTC. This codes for CASSEGQGASEQFF.

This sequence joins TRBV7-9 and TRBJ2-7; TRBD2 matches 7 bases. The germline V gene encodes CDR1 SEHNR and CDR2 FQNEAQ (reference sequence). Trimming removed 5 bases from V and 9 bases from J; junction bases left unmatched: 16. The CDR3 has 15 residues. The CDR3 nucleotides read TGTGCCAGCAGCCGTCGGGGGGAAATTACGAGTGGGCAGTACTTC. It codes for CASSRRGEITSGQYF.

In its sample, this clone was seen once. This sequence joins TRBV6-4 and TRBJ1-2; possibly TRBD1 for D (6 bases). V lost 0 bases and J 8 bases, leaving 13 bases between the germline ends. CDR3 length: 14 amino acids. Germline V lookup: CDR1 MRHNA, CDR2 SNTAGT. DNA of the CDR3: TGTGCCAGCAGTGACTCTTTCAGGGGTCAAGGCTACACCTTC. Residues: CASSDSFRGQGYTF.